This record covers a single T cell receptor (beta chain). This specimen belongs to a study of T cell changes during pregnancy in multiple sclerosis. The table came from immunoSEQ multiplex PCR; TCRdb's copy has only in-frame clones and leaves some out. The data show around 38,000 clones, 92% seen once. The germline CDR1 and CDR2 sequences are SQVTM and ANQGSEA. V shed 2 bases, J shed 5 bases, and the junction held 5 bases outside the gene matches. CDR3 size: 14 residues. The starting material was CD8+ T cells from peripheral blood mononuclear cells, obtained in the third trimester of pregnancy. The rearrangement joins TRBV29-1 to TRBJ2-1, with 8 bases fitting TRBD2. This sequence was found in a female donor with multiple sclerosis, enrolled in a pregnancy study. CDR3 DNA: TGCAGCGTTGAACTAGCGGGCCTCAACAATGAGCAGTTCTTC. It codes for CSVELAGLNNEQFF.